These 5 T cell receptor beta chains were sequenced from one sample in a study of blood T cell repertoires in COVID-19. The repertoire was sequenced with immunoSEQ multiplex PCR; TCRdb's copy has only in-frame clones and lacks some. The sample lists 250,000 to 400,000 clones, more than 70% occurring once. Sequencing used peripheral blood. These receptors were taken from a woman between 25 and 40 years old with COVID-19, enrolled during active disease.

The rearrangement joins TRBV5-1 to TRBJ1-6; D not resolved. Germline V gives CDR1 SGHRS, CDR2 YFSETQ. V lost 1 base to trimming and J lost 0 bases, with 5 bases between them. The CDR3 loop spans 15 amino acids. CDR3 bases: TGCGCCAGCAGCTTGACCAGCTCCTATAATTCACCCCTCCACTTT. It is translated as CASSLTSSYNSPLHF.

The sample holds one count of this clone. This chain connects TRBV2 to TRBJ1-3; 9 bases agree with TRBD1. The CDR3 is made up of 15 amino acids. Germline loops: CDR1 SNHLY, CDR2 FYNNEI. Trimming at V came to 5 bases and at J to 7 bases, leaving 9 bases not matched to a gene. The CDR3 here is CASSYTGGAGNTIYF. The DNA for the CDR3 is TGTGCCAGCAGTTATACAGGGGGCGCGGGTAACACCATATATTTT.

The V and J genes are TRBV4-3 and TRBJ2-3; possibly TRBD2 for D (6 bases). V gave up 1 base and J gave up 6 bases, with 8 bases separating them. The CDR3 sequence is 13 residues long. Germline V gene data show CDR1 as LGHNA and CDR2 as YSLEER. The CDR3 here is CASSQAGVDTQYF. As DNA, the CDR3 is TGCGCCAGCAGCCAAGCGGGGGTGGATACGCAGTATTTT.

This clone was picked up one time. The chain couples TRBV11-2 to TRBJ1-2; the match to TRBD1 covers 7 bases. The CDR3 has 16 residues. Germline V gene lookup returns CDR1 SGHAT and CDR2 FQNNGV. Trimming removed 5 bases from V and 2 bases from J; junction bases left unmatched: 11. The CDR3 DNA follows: TGTGCCAGCAGCCCCCTAACAGGGGCCCCAAACTATGGCTACACCTTC. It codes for CASSPLTGAPNYGYTF.

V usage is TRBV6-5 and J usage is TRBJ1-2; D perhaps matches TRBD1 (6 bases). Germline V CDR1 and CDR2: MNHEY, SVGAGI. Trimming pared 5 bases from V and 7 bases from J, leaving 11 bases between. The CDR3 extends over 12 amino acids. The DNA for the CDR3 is TGTGCCAGCAGTATCACCAGGGGTGGCTACACCTTC. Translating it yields CASSITRGGYTF.